This section outlines one T cell receptor beta chain sequence together with its context. Its target is unknown. Each replicate PCR on the sorted subsets used 200 ng DNA (approximately 27,000 T cell genomes). This table comes from immunoSEQ multiplex PCR, and its TCRdb copy is limited to in-frame clones, with some not included. In the table there are millions of clones, about 95% of which are singletons. CD45RO-negative cells were positively selected for CCR7, leaving out terminally differentiated effector memory CD45RA+ cells. The sample belongs to a study of shared clonotypes between healthy human individuals. Study results and caveats: Donor scarcity curtailed the genetic and exposure-history diversity represented herein. Richness estimates generally favored naive over memory subsets.

This CDR3 region has 16 residues. In germline, CDR1 is LGHNA, CDR2 YSLEER. Losses at the gene ends were 0 bases for V and 6 bases for J; bases not matched to a gene: 11. This sequence joins TRBV4-3 and TRBJ2-7, with TRBD2 identical over 7 bases. The sample was naive CD8+ T cells sorted from blood. This receptor was identified in a man aged 18-30 years in good health. CDR3 protein: CASSQDVGSGGLEQYF. The CDR3 region has the DNA TGCGCCAGCAGCCAAGATGTCGGGTCGGGGGGACTCGAGCAGTACTTC.